This T cell receptor beta chain originates from a study of control samples from healthy donors and cancer patients (dated by TCRdb to the early 2020s). Receptors were amplified or captured by the immunoSEQ multiplex PCR assay. TCRdb mirrors the immuneACCESS table, restricted to in-frame sequences. Some clones are absent from its copies; in checked studies, under half trace to an unresolved V gene, and the reason for the others is unknown. The sample contains approximately 150,000 clones, about 91% of them found a single time. Of the sample, 1.7% is held by the ten largest clones. Points on this clone: Its antigen is not yet known. Base qualities are not provided; no much larger clone lies one nucleotide away.

Sequencing was carried out using blood. This clonotype was sampled from a man younger than 30 in good health.

The CDR3 protein sequence reads: CASSLDGGQSYGYTF. Here is the DNA: TGTGCCAGCAGCTTAGACGGGGGACAGTCCTATGGCTACACCTTC. The rearranged segments are TRBV11-2 and TRBJ1-2, with 7 central nucleotides matching TRBD1. Including the terminal cysteine and phenylalanine, the CDR3 comprises 15 residues. The read is trimmed to its CDR3 DNA, 45 bases read in frame from base 1. Trimming leaves V shorter by 0 bases and J shorter by 4 bases, with the junction holding 5 bases beyond the gene matches. The CDR1 and CDR2 encoded by the germline V gene are SGHAT and FQNNGV.